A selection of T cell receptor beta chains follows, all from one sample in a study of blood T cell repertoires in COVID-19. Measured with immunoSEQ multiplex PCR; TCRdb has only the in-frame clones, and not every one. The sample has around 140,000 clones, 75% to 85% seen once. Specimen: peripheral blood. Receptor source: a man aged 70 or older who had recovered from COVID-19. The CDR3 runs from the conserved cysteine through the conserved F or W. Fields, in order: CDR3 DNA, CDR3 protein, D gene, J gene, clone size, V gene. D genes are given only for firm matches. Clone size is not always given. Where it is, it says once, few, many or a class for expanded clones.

TGTGCCAGCAGCTGGGACAGGGGAGACGCCTACGAGCAGTACTTC | CASSWDRGDAYEQYF | TRBD1 | TRBJ2-7 | NA | TRBV11-2
TGTGCCAGCAGTCCCGACAGGGGGCCGGGAGAGACCCAGTACTTC | CASSPDRGPGETQYF | TRBD1 | TRBJ2-5 | NA | TRBV7-6
TGCGCCAGCAGCCAGGGACTAGTACATTACAATGAGCAGTTCTTC | CASSQGLVHYNEQFF | TRBD2 | TRBJ2-1 | NA | TRBV4-3
TGTGCCAGCAGTTATCGGACAGGGGACTTCCCTAGGGAGCAGTACTTC | CASSYRTGDFPREQYF | TRBD1 | TRBJ2-7 | NA | TRBV6-2/TRBV6-3
TGTGCCAGTAGTATTATTCTTGCGGGAGGTTTTGAAGTGAATGAGCAGTTCTTC | CASSIILAGGFEVNEQFF | TRBD2 | TRBJ2-1 | NA | TRBV19
TGTGCCAGCAGCACCGAACAGGGGTCAAGAAACACCATATATTTT | CASSTEQGSRNTIYF | TRBD1 | TRBJ1-3 | NA | TRBV7-9
TGTGCCAGCAGCTGGGGGTGGGCTAGCGGGGCGCCGCACGAGCAGTACTTC | CASSWGWASGAPHEQYF | TRBD2 | TRBJ2-7 | once | TRBV5-5
TGTGCCAGCAGCTTAGACTCCGGGAGGGCCTGGATCGGGGAGCTGTTTTTT | CASSLDSGRAWIGELFF | TRBD2 | TRBJ2-2 | NA | TRBV7-2
TGTGCCAGTAGTCAAAAATTTGCCGTCACTCTAGCCAAAAACATTCAGTACTTC | CASSQKFAVTLAKNIQYF | NA | TRBJ2-4 | NA | TRBV19
TGTGCCAGCAGCACGGGACTAGCGGGAGGGAGAGATACGCAGTATTTT | CASSTGLAGGRDTQYF | TRBD2 | TRBJ2-3 | few | TRBV7-2
TGCAGCGGGGGACAGGGAGGGTATTCTAATGAGCAGTTCTTC | CSGGQGGYSNEQFF | TRBD1 | TRBJ2-1 | NA | TRBV29-1
TGTGCCTGGACATTACTAGCGGGACGGCAGTTCTTC | CAWTLLAGRQFF | TRBD2 | TRBJ2-1 | NA | TRBV30
TGTGCCAGCAGCCTAGACAGCTCTGGGGCCAACGTCCTGACTTTC | CASSLDSSGANVLTF | NA | TRBJ2-6 | NA | TRBV11-2
TGTGCCAGCAGTAACGGACTAGCGGGAGCAGACGAGCAGTACTTC | CASSNGLAGADEQYF | TRBD2 | TRBJ2-7 | NA | TRBV6-5
TGTGCCAGCAGTTACCCCATCGCGACAGGCACAGATACGCAGTATTTT | CASSYPIATGTDTQYF | NA | TRBJ2-3 | NA | TRBV5-8
TGTGCCATTTCGAAGGATCCGGAGGCCGGGGAGCTGTTTTTT | CAISKDPEAGELFF | NA | TRBJ2-2 | NA | TRBV10-3
TGTGCCTGGAGTGGACAAACCTACAGGGATTCACCCCTCCACTTT | CAWSGQTYRDSPLHF | NA | TRBJ1-6 | NA | TRBV30